This T cell receptor beta chain was sequenced during a study of read filtering for tumor transcriptome and immune sequencing. Looking at the study overall: R-ISS stage counts were under ten for I, around 17 for II, about seven for III. IR-seq gave about 4.05 to 11 million TCR reads per sample; RNA-seq gave about 80 to 1,300. General study points: RNA-seq captured clonotypes less deeply and reliably than IR-seq.

Trimming stripped 6 bases from V and 8 bases from J, with 17 bases between. CDR3 length: 14 amino acids. Molecular barcoded adaptors covering alpha/delta and beta/gamma chains were used on around 400 ng RNA. Each CDR3 protein is one row after TCRdb ran MiXCR on the reads. The sample includes roughly 130,000 distinct CDR3 sequences, roughly 13% seen only once; the top ten take 9.5% to 12%. Remarks on this clonotype: Its antigen is as yet unknown.

This chain connects TRBV12-3 or TRBV12-4 to TRBJ2-1; D is perhaps TRBD1 (5 bases). The receptor comes from a donor over 35 with multiple myeloma. Sequences were obtained from a population of CD138-negative cells sorted from bone marrow. Here the CDR3 DNA reads TGTGCCAGCAGCCCGGTTTGGGGCACCGATGAGCAGTTCTTC. This sequence encodes CASSPVWGTDEQFF.